This passage covers 10 T cell receptor beta chains from one sample sequenced in a study of blood T cell repertoires in COVID-19. The method was immunoSEQ multiplex PCR; TCRdb's version includes in-frame clones alone and lacks a portion of them. The sample has about 250,000 clones; roughly four fifths are singletons. The specimen was peripheral blood. These receptors were taken from a man aged 50 to 60 with acute or convalescent COVID-19.

The J gene is TRBJ2-4, the V gene TRBV4-2; the match to TRBD1 covers 10 bases. The CDR3 has 16 amino acids. The V and J ends lost 5 bases and 6 bases, in that order; junction bases with no gene match: 10. CDR1 LGHNA and CDR2 YNFKEQ come from the germline V gene. CDR3 sequence: CASSGRDRGSTNIQYF. CDR3 nucleotides: TGTGCCAGCAGCGGAAGGGACAGGGGATCTACAAACATTCAGTACTTC.

The V and J genes are TRBV18 and TRBJ2-1; unclear D gene. Per germline, CDR1 KGHSH and CDR2 LQKENI. The CDR3 length is 15 residues. Deletions cut 6 bases from V and 0 bases from J, with 12 bases between. The CDR3 DNA is TGTGCCAGCTCCCCCGTTGTTTTCTCCTACAATGAGCAGTTCTTC. It specifies CASSPVVFSYNEQFF.

The J gene is TRBJ1-4, the V gene TRBV28, with a tentative D call TRBD1 (6 bases). The CDR3 totals 16 residues. V was trimmed by 5 bases and J by 7 bases, leaving 20 bases between them. CDR1 and CDR2 (germline): MDHEN, SYDVKM. This chain's CDR3 is CASSRRKQGGGEKLFF. DNA for the CDR3: TGTGCCAGCAGTCGAAGGAAACAGGGAGGGGGTGAAAAACTGTTTTTT.

This rearrangement joins TRBV12-3 or TRBV12-4 to TRBJ2-3; TRBD2 matches 11 bases. The V gene end was trimmed by 8 bases and the J gene end by 4 bases; junction bases not matched to a gene: 2. This CDR3 comprises 13 residues. This CDR3 reads CASQTSGADTQYF. The DNA of the CDR3 is TGTGCCAGCCAGACTAGCGGGGCAGATACGCAGTATTTT.

This clone was seen only once. The gene calls are TRBV10-3 and TRBJ1-4; 8 nucleotides align to TRBD1. This CDR3 is 13 amino acids long. Unmatched junction bases numbered 9, after V lost 6 bases and J lost 12 bases. Germline V gene sequence: CDR1 ENHRY, CDR2 SYGVKD. The CDR3 loop is CAISGQGGAELFF. The CDR3 DNA reads as TGTGCCATCAGCGGACAGGGCGGGGCGGAACTGTTTTTT.

The chain employs TRBV11-2 and TRBJ2-7, with TRBD1 identical over 12 bases. V trimming: 2 bases; J trimming: 6 bases; junction bases outside the gene matches: 5. Germline values: CDR1 SGHAT, CDR2 FQNNGV. The CDR3 is 15 amino acids. The CDR3: CASSLIGTGGLEQYF. The CDR3 DNA reads as TGTGCCAGCAGCTTAATAGGGACAGGGGGCCTCGAGCAGTACTTC.

The chain carries TRBV6-4 and TRBJ2-7, with 14 nucleotides matching TRBD2. With 4 bases clipped from V and 4 bases from J, the junction kept 9 bases outside the gene matches. CDR3 length: 17 residues. Germline CDR1 reads MRHNA; CDR2 reads SNTAGT. The CDR3, as DNA: TGTGCCAGCAGTGCTCCGGGACTAGCGGGAGCTTCGTACGAGCAGTACTTC. Encoded protein: CASSAPGLAGASYEQYF.

This clone was found once. The chain recombines TRBV28 with TRBJ1-1; D unclear. The V end was cut by 1 base, the J end by 5 bases, with 5 bases between. The length of the CDR3 is 12 residues. Germline values: CDR1 MDHEN, CDR2 SYDVKM. CDR3 DNA sequence: TGTGCCAGCAGTTTATTCGGGACTGAAGCTTTCTTT. This translates into CASSLFGTEAFF.

The V and J genes are TRBV3-1 (or the pseudogene TRBV3-2) and TRBJ2-3; D may be TRBD2 (5 bases). Deletions cut 0 bases from V and 2 bases from J, with 9 bases between. Germline V gene lookup returns CDR1 LGHDT and CDR2 YNNKEL (reference sequence). This CDR3 comprises 15 residues. The CDR3 bases are TGTGCCAGCAGCCAAGAGACGGGGTTCACAGATACGCAGTATTTT. The encoded protein is CASSQETGFTDTQYF.

The V and J genes are TRBV29-1 and TRBJ2-7, with 9 positions matching TRBD1. The CDR3 is 15 amino acids. Germline V gene data show CDR1 as SQVTM and CDR2 as ANQGSEA. J gave up 0 bases and V 3 bases, and 6 bases lay outside the gene matches. Written as DNA, the CDR3 is TGCAGCGTTGATAGGGTACAGGGGGCCTCCTACGAGCAGTACTTC. This sequence encodes CSVDRVQGASYEQYF.